This entry lists 22 T cell receptor beta chains sequenced from one sample in a study of blood T cell repertoires in COVID-19. Sequencing used immunoSEQ multiplex PCR; TCRdb keeps in-frame clones, though not all of them. Among 190,000 or so clones listed, roughly 90% were seen once. Sequencing was performed on PBMCs or T cells enriched from blood (not recorded which). The receptors shown here come from a woman aged 25-40 years who had been exposed to COVID-19.

CDR3 loop: CASSLSGTGGSQPQHF. The CDR3 bases are TGTGCCAGCAGCTTAAGCGGGACAGGGGGAAGCCAGCCCCAGCATTTT. The chain couples TRBV7-2 to TRBJ1-5; 11 bases map to TRBD1. The CDR3 spans 16 residues. The V and J ends lost 2 bases and 7 bases, in that order; junction bases with no gene match: 7. Germline V gene data show CDR1 as SGHTA and CDR2 as FQGNSA.

This rearrangement joins TRBV9 to TRBJ2-7, with a weak D call TRBD2 (5 bases). V gave up 0 bases and J gave up 3 bases, with 13 bases separating them. The germline V gene encodes CDR1 SGDLS and CDR2 YYNGEE. CDR3 length: 15 amino acids. The CDR3 coding sequence is TGTGCCAGCAGCGTAGGGTCTGGTAGCGACTACGAGCAGTACTTC. As protein: CASSVGSGSDYEQYF.

This chain joins TRBV5-1 and TRBJ2-3; D possibly corresponds to TRBD2 (6 bases). The length of the CDR3 is 16 residues. Germline V gives CDR1 SGHRS, CDR2 YFSETQ. The V and J ends lost 4 bases and 1 base respectively, with 16 bases between them. The CDR3 DNA follows: TGCGCCAGCAGCCCAATGCACGGCGGGGGCACAGATACGCAGTATTTT. This translates into CASSPMHGGGTDTQYF.

V usage is TRBV7-2 and J usage is TRBJ1-2; 10 bases are shared with TRBD1. Germline loops: CDR1 SGHTA, CDR2 FQGNSA. The ends lost 7 bases at V and 10 bases at J; junction bases unmatched: 6. The length of the CDR3 is 12 residues. DNA of the CDR3: TGTGCCAGCAACGGACAGGGGGGACCCTACACCTTC. Protein: CASNGQGGPYTF.

This clone was counted between two and nine times. The CDR3 DNA sequence: TGTGCCAGCAGCCAGGGACAGGGGGCGAATGGAAACACCATATATTTT. Translating it yields CASSQGQGANGNTIYF. The V and J genes are TRBV3-1 (or the pseudogene TRBV3-2) and TRBJ1-3; 12 bases are a match to TRBD1. The CDR3 is made up of 16 amino acids. With 3 bases clipped from V and 3 bases from J, the junction kept 3 bases outside the gene matches. The germline gives CDR1 LGHDT, CDR2 YNNKEL (reference sequence).

The rearrangement uses TRBV2 and TRBJ1-5; 12 bases match TRBD1. The CDR3 spans 15 residues. V shed 6 bases, J shed 3 bases, and the junction held 3 bases outside the gene matches. Germline V CDR1 and CDR2: SNHLY, FYNNEI. In DNA form, the CDR3 reads TGTGCCAGCAGGGGACAGGGGGCAAACAATCAGCCCCAGCATTTT. This codes for CASRGQGANNQPQHF. Variable domain in full (rest from reference TRBV2 and TRBJ1-5): EPEVTQTPSHQVTQMGQEVILRCVPISNHLYFYWYRQILGQKVEFLVSFYNNEISEKSEIFDDQFSVERPDGSNFTLKIRSTKLEDSAMYFCASRGQGANNQPQHFGDGTRLSIL.

The chain joins TRBV10-3 to TRBJ2-3; maybe TRBD2 (5 bases). The germline V and J ends were trimmed by 0 bases and 0 bases, with 10 bases remaining between them. The germline V gene has CDR1 ENHRY and CDR2 SYGVKD. There are 16 residues in the CDR3. CDR3: CAISESAATSTDTQYF. CDR3 DNA: TGTGCCATCAGTGAGTCAGCGGCCACTAGCACAGATACGCAGTATTTT.

The table lists this clone with a count of one. The rearrangement uses TRBV19 and TRBJ2-7, with D uncertain. Germline CDR1 is LNHDA and CDR2 is SQIVND (reference sequence). The CDR3 totals 13 residues. Trimming took off 0 bases at V and 4 bases at J, with 7 bases between the two ends. The CDR3 is CASSIEAGYEQYF. In nucleotides, the CDR3 is TGTGCCAGTAGTATAGAGGCAGGATACGAGCAGTACTTC.

The J gene is TRBJ1-1, the V gene TRBV5-1; 9 nucleotides line up with TRBD1. V was clipped by 1 base and J by 3 bases; unmatched bases: 10. Germline V gene data show CDR1 as SGHRS and CDR2 as YFSETQ. The CDR3 spans 17 residues. The CDR3: CASSLYRGQLGDTEAFF. The CDR3 DNA sequence: TGCGCCAGCAGCTTGTACAGGGGGCAACTTGGGGACACTGAAGCTTTCTTT.

The chain recombines TRBV5-1 with TRBJ2-3, with TRBD2 matching 9 bases. V lost 3 bases to trimming and J lost 5 bases; unmatched junction nucleotides: 4. The germline V gene encodes CDR1 SGHRS and CDR2 YFSETQ. CDR3 length: 14 amino acids. CDR3 bases: TGCGCCAGCAGCTCTCTAGCGGGGTTAGATACGCAGTATTTT. It specifies CASSSLAGLDTQYF.

This clone was seen only once. The V gene is TRBV10-1, the J gene TRBJ2-3, with 11 bases lining up with TRBD2. CDR3 length equals 18 residues. From germline, CDR1 is WNHNN and CDR2 SYGVQD (reference sequence). J lost 0 bases, V lost 4 bases, and 9 bases had no gene match. CDR3 nucleotides: TGCGCCAGCAGTGGGGGAGAGGGGACTAGCGGTAGCACAGATACGCAGTATTTT. Its translation: CASSGGEGTSGSTDTQYF.

This chain joins TRBV29-1 and TRBJ2-1; the D gene is possibly TRBD1 (5 bases). Looked up from germline, CDR1 is SQVTM and CDR2 is ANQGSEA. CDR3 length equals 13 residues. V lost 7 bases, J lost 4 bases, and 14 bases lay in between. CDR3 residues: CSAQDPDYNEQFF. The CDR3, as DNA: TGCAGCGCACAGGACCCAGATTACAATGAGCAGTTCTTC.

The chain has TRBV10-2 and TRBJ1-6; no clear D gene. The CDR3 has 13 residues. Trimming pared 7 bases from V and 5 bases from J, leaving 9 bases between. CDR1 and CDR2 (germline): WSHSY, SAAADI. Here the CDR3 DNA reads TGCGCCAGCACTGACGGTGATAATTCACCCCTCCACTTT. Translating gives CASTDGDNSPLHF.

The J gene is TRBJ1-1, the V gene TRBV2; D is undetermined. In germline, CDR1 is SNHLY, CDR2 FYNNEI. The CDR3 contains 16 residues. V lost 4 bases, J lost 0 bases, and 15 bases lay in between. CDR3 amino acids: CASSGEVPTLNTEAFF. The DNA of the CDR3 is TGTGCCAGCAGTGGTGAGGTGCCGACTCTGAACACTGAAGCTTTCTTT.

The rearrangement uses TRBV11-2 and TRBJ1-3, with D possibly TRBD1 on 5 matching bases. V was cut by 6 bases and J by 0 bases, with 21 bases left in between. The germline V gene has CDR1 SGHAT and CDR2 FQNNGV. The CDR3 covers 18 residues. The CDR3 DNA is TGTGCCAGCAGGCCCGCCCCCGCAGGGAGGTCCTCTGGAAACACCATATATTTT. Translating it yields CASRPAPAGRSSGNTIYF. The full variable domain, its missing parts supplied by reference TRBV11-2 and TRBJ1-3, is EAGVAQSPRYKIIEKRQSVAFWCNPISGHATLYWYQQILGQGPKLLIQFQNNGVVDDSQLPKDRFSAERLKGVDSTLKIQPAKLEDSAVYLCASRPAPAGRSSGNTIYFGEGSWLTVV.

This clone was found once. The chain carries TRBV27 and TRBJ1-1, with 9 bases aligning to TRBD1. Trimming took 4 bases from V and 6 from J; bases not matched to a gene: 3. The CDR3 length is 13 residues. Germline lookup yields CDR1 MNHEY and CDR2 SMNVEV (reference sequence). DNA for the CDR3: TGTGCCAGCAGTTCACGACAGGGGGCTGAAGCTTTCTTT. It encodes CASSSRQGAEAFF.

This clone was found once. V is TRBV5-1 and J is TRBJ2-1; D possibly corresponds to TRBD1 (6 bases). The CDR3 covers 12 residues. Trimming took off 6 bases at V and 6 bases at J, with 10 bases between the two ends. CDR1 is SGHRS and CDR2 is YFSETQ in the germline V gene. The DNA of the CDR3 is TGCGCCAGCACTAGGGGGAGCAATGAGCAGTTCTTC. Translation: CASTRGSNEQFF. Full variable domain (remainder filled in from reference TRBV5-1 and TRBJ2-1): KAGVTQTPRYLIKTRGQQVTLSCSPISGHRSVSWYQQTPGQGLQFLFEYFSETQRNKGNFPGRFSGRQFSNSRSEMNVSTLELGDSALYLCASTRGSNEQFFGPGTRLTVL.

V gene TRBV19 combines with J gene TRBJ1-1; the match to TRBD1 covers 8 bases. CDR1 is LNHDA and CDR2 is SQIVND in the germline V gene (reference sequence). The junction had 9 bases not matched to a gene; V was cut back by 3 bases and J by 6 bases. The CDR3 has 15 residues. CDR3 amino acids: CASSIIWQGAAEAFF. The DNA of the CDR3 is TGTGCCAGTAGTATCATTTGGCAGGGGGCCGCTGAAGCTTTCTTT.

The rearrangement links TRBV3-1 (or the pseudogene TRBV3-2) to TRBJ2-2; D unclear. CDR1 is LGHDT, CDR2 YNNKEL, per germline (reference sequence). V was cut by 1 base and J by 0 bases, with 9 bases left in between. The CDR3 loop spans 16 amino acids. DNA of the CDR3: TGTGCCAGCAGCCAAGGGCAAAATCCGAACACCGGGGAGCTGTTTTTT. Protein product: CASSQGQNPNTGELFF.

This clone was observed a handful of times. The CDR3 sequence: CASSPDARYNEQFF. The CDR3 DNA reads as TGTGCCAGCAGCCCAGATGCCCGCTACAATGAGCAGTTCTTC. This sequence joins TRBV9 and TRBJ2-1; D is ambiguous. The CDR3 is 14 residues long. The germline gives CDR1 SGDLS, CDR2 YYNGEE. V was cut by 4 bases and J by 3 bases, with 11 bases left in between. Complete variable domain (other parts from reference TRBV9 and TRBJ2-1): DSGVTQTPKHLITATGQRVTLRCSPRSGDLSVYWYQQSLDQGLQFLIQYYNGEERAKGNILERFSAQQFPDLHSELNLSSLELGDSALYFCASSPDARYNEQFFGPGTRLTVL.

This clone was seen more than once but under ten times. The CDR3 DNA reads TGTGCCAGCAGTGCGGCTAGCGGGGGCACAGATACGCAGTATTTT. Translation gives CASSAASGGTDTQYF. The chain recombines TRBV6-4 with TRBJ2-3; the match to TRBD2 covers 9 bases. The CDR3 totals 15 residues. Germline lookup yields CDR1 MRHNA and CDR2 SNTAGT. Losses at the gene ends were 4 bases for V and 1 base for J; bases not matched to a gene: 3.

This chain connects TRBV7-6 to TRBJ2-3, with D uncertain. Trimming took 1 base from V and 4 from J, leaving 9 bases between them. From germline, CDR1 is SGHVS and CDR2 FNYEAQ. The CDR3 covers 14 residues. CDR3 loop: CASSLESSSDTQYF. The CDR3 DNA follows: TGTGCCAGCAGCTTAGAAAGCTCCTCAGATACGCAGTATTTT. The variable domain in full, with the rest retrieved from reference TRBV7-6 and TRBJ2-3, is GAGVSQSPRYKVTKRGQDVALRCDPISGHVSLYWYRQALGQGPEFLTYFNYEAQQDKSGLPNDRFSAERPEGSISTLTIQRTEQRDSAMYRCASSLESSSDTQYFGPGTRLTVL.